This TCR beta chain was identified during a study of regulatory T cells in long-lasting Graves disease. Study-wide findings and caveats: Accuracy could have been hurt by small sample size. Compared with new cases, persistent Graves' patients showed reduced TCR diversity.

Regarding time point: newly diagnosed GD, antithyroid drugs for less than 3 months. RNA extracted from PBMCs served as the sequencing template. Construction of TCR beta libraries relied on iRepertoire HTBI primers and on Arm-PCR targeting CDR3 regions. Using its own MiXCR run on the multiplex PCR reads, TCRdb lists one record per CDR3 protein. The sample includes about 360,000 distinct CDR3 sequences, 15% to 20% seen only once; the top ten take around 20%. This clonotype was seen many times. Antigen: not known. A junction end diverges from the germline sequence, so it may reflect a read error. The same sample was also studied in work on T cells in Graves' hyperthyroidism and ophthalmopathy. That work contributes: Stable Graves' hyperthyroidism meant no ophthalmopathy progression within 18 months. Those with hyperthyroidism were 18 to 65 years old, newly diagnosed, and ill for under 2 months.

The source is a woman between 18 and 29 years old with Graves disease. The input for sequencing was peripheral blood mononuclear cells (PBMCs), taken at new diagnosis, from a patient treated with antithyroid drugs.

The CDR3: CASSLDGGQETQYF. CDR3 nucleotides: TGTGCTAGCAGCTTAGACGGGGGGCAAGAGACCCAGTACTTC. V gene TRBV7-7 combines with J gene TRBJ2-1; 7 bases are shared with TRBD2. TRBJ2-5 matches the DNA end more closely, so the J call is doubtful. The CDR3 sequence is 14 residues long. Looked up from germline, CDR1 is SSHAT and CDR2 is FNYEAQ (reference sequence).